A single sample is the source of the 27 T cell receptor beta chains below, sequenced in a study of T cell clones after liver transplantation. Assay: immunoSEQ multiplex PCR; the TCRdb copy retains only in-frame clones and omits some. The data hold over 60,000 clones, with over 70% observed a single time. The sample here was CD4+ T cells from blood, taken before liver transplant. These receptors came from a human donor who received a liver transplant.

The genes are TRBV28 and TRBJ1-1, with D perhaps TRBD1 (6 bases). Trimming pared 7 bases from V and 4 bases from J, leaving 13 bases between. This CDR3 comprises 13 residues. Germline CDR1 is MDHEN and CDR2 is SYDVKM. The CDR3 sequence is CASTYGGATEAFF. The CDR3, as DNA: TGTGCCAGCACCTATGGGGGGGCCACTGAAGCTTTCTTT.

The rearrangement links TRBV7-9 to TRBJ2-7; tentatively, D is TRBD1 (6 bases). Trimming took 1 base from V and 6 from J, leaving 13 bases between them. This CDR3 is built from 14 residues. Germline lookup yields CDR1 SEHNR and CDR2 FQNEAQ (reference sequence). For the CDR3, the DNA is TGTGCCAGCAGCTTAGGCGCTGGGGGCGGCGAGCAGTACTTC. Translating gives CASSLGAGGGEQYF. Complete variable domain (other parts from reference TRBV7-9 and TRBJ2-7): DTGVSQNPRHKITKRGQNVTFRCDPISEHNRLYWYRQTLGQGPEFLTYFQNEAQLEKSRLLSDRFSAERPKGSFSTLEIQRTEQGDSAMYLCASSLGAGGGEQYFGPGTRLTVT.

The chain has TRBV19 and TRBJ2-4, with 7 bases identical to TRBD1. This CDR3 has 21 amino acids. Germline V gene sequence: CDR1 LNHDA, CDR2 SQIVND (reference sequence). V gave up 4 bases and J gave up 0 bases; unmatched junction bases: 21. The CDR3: CASSTRHSGTAVGKAKNIQYF. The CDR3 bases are TGTGCCAGTAGTACCCGTCACTCCGGGACAGCCGTAGGTAAAGCCAAAAACATTCAGTACTTC.

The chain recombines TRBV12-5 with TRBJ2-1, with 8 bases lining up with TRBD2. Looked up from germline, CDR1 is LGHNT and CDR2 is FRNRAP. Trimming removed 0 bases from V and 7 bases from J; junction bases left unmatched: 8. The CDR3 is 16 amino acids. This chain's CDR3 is CASGLVDREGMNEQFF. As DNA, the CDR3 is TGTGCTAGTGGTTTGGTTGACCGGGAGGGGATGAATGAGCAGTTCTTC.

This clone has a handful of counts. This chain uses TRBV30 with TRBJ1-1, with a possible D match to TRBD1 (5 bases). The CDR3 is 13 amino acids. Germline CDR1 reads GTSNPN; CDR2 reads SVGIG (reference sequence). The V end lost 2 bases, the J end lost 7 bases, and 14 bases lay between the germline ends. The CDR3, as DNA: TGTGCCTGGAGTCTCACCCGGACACATGAAGCTTTCTTT. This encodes CAWSLTRTHEAFF.

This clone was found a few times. CDR3 bases: TGTGCCAGTAGTCCGTGGACAGGGCCCTTCTGGAGCTCTGGAAACACCATATATTTT. It encodes CASSPWTGPFWSSGNTIYF. V is TRBV19 and J is TRBJ1-3; 8 nucleotides line up with TRBD1. The trim removed 5 bases at V and 0 bases at J, leaving 15 bases unmatched. The CDR3 is made up of 19 amino acids. Germline values: CDR1 LNHDA, CDR2 SQIVND (reference sequence).

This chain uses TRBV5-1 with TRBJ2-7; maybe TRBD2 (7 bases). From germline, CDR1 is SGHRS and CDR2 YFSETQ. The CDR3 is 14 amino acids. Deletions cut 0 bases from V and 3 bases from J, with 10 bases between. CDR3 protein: CASSLAGGLYEQYF. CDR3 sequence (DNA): TGCGCCAGCAGCTTGGCCGGGGGGCTCTACGAGCAGTACTTC. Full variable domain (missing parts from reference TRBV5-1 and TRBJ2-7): KAGVTQTPRYLIKTRGQQVTLSCSPISGHRSVSWYQQTPGQGLQFLFEYFSETQRNKGNFPGRFSGRQFSNSRSEMNVSTLELGDSALYLCASSLAGGLYEQYFGPGTRLTVT.

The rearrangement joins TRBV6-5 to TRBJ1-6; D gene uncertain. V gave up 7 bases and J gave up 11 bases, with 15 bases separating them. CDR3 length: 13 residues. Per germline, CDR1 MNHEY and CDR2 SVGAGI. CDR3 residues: CASTNSRVTPLHF. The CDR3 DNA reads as TGTGCCAGCACCAATTCACGGGTAACACCCCTCCACTTT.

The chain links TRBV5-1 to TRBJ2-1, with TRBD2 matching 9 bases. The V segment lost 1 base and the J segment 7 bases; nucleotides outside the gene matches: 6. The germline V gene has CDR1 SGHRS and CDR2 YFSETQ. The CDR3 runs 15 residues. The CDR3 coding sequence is TGCGCCAGCAGCTTGTTGGCTAGCGGGGCGAATGAGCAGTTCTTC. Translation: CASSLLASGANEQFF. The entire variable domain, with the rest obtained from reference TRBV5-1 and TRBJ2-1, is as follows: KAGVTQTPRYLIKTRGQQVTLSCSPISGHRSVSWYQQTPGQGLQFLFEYFSETQRNKGNFPGRFSGRQFSNSRSEMNVSTLELGDSALYLCASSLLASGANEQFFGPGTRLTVL.

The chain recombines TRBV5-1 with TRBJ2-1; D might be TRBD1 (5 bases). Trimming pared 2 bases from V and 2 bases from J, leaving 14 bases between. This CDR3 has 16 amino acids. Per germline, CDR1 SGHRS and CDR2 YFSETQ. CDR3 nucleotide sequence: TGCGCCAGCAGCTTCAGTCCCCAGGGAACCTACAATGAGCAGTTCTTC. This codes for CASSFSPQGTYNEQFF.

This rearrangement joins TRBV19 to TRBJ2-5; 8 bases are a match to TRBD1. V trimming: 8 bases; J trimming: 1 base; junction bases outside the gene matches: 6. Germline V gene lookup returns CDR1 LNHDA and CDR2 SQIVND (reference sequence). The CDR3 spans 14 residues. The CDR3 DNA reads TGTGCCAGTCGAAAAACAGGGGGCCAAGAGACCCAGTACTTC. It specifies CASRKTGGQETQYF. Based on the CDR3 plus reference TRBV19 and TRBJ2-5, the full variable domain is DGGITQSPKYLFRKEGQNVTLSCEQNLNHDAMYWYRQDPGQGLRLIYYSQIVNDFQKGDIAEGYSVSREKKESFPLTVTSAQKNPTAFYLCASRKTGGQETQYFGPGTRLLVL.

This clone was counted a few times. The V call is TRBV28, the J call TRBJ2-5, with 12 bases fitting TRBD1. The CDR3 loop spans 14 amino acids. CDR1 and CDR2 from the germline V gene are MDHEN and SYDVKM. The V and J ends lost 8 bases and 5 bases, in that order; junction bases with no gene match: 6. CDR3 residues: CASGGQGARETQYF. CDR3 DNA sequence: TGTGCCAGCGGGGGACAGGGGGCGAGGGAGACCCAGTACTTC. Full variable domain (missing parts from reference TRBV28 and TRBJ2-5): DVKVTQSSRYLVKRTGEKVFLECVQDMDHENMFWYRQDPGLGLRLIYFSYDVKMKEKGDIPEGYSVSREKKERFSLILESASTNQTSMYLCASGGQGARETQYFGPGTRLLVL.

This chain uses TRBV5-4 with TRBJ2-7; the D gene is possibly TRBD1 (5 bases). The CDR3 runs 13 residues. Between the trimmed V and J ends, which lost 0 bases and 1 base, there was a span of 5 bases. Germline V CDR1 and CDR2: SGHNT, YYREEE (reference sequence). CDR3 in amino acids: CASSLGQSYEQYF. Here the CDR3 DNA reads TGTGCCAGCAGCTTGGGACAGTCCTACGAGCAGTACTTC.

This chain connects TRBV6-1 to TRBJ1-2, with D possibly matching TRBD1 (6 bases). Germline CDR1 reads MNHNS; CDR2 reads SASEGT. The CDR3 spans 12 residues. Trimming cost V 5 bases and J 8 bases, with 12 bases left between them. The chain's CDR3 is CASSKQGDGYTF. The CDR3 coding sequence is TGTGCCAGCAGTAAACAGGGAGACGGCTACACCTTC.

CDR3 loop: CASSKVKHDEQFF. As DNA, the CDR3 is TGTGCCAGCAGCAAAGTGAAGCACGATGAGCAGTTCTTC. The V call is TRBV21-1, the J call TRBJ2-1; the DNA was not used to check the table's D call, TRBD2. TRBV21-1 is a pseudogene. The CDR3 runs to 13 residues.

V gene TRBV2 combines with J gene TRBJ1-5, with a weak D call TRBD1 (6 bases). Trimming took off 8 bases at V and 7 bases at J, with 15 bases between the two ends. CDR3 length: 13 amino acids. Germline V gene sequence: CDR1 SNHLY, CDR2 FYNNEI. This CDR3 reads CASEGGGRQPQHF. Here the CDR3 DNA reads TGTGCCAGCGAGGGGGGAGGACGACAGCCCCAGCATTTT.

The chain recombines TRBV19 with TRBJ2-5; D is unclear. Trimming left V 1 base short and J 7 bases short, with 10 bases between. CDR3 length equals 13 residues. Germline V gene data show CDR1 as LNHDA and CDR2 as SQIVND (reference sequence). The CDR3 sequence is CASSIGGSWTQYF. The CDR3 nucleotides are TGTGCCAGTAGTATAGGCGGATCGTGGACCCAGTACTTC.

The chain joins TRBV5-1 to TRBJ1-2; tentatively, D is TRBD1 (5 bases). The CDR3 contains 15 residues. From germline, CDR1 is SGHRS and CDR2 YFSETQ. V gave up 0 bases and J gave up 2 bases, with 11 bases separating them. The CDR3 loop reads CASSLATTVNYGYTF. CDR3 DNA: TGCGCCAGCAGCTTGGCCACGACAGTAAACTATGGCTACACCTTC.

CDR3 sequence reads: CASSLQGMNTEAFF. The CDR3 DNA is TGTGCCAGCAGCCTACAAGGCATGAACACTGAAGCTTTCTTT. The rearrangement uses TRBV11-1 and TRBJ1-1; D remains ambiguous. CDR1 is SGHAT and CDR2 is FQDESV in the germline V gene (reference sequence). The CDR3 is 14 residues long. Between the trimmed V and J ends, which lost 5 bases and 0 bases, there was a span of 10 bases.

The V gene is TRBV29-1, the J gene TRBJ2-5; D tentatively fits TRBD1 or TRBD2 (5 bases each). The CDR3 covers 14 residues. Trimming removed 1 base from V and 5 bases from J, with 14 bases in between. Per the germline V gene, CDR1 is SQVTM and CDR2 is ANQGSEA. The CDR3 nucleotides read TGCAGCGTTGAAGTCTGGCAGGGAGCGGAGACCCAGTACTTC. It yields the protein CSVEVWQGAETQYF.

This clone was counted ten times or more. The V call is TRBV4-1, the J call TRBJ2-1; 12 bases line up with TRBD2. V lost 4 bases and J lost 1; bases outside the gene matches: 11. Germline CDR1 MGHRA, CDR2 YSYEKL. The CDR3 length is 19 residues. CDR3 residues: CASSRLAGGPRSSYNEQFF. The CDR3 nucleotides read TGCGCCAGCAGCCGCCTAGCGGGAGGGCCTAGATCGTCCTACAATGAGCAGTTCTTC.

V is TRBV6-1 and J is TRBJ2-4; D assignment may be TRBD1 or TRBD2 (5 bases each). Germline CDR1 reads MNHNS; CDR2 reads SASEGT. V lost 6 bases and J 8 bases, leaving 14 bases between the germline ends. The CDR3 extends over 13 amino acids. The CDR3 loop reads CASSVVRGDIQYF. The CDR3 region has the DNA TGTGCCAGCAGCGTCGTAAGGGGAGACATTCAGTACTTC.

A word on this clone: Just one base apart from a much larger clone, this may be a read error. CDR3 amino acids: CAWSPPLITFF. The CDR3 DNA is TGTGCCTGGAGTCCTCCCTTGATAACTTTCTTT. The chain recombines TRBV30 with TRBJ1-1; no definite D call. This CDR3 comprises 11 residues. Deletions cut 2 bases from V and 12 bases from J, with 13 bases between. The germline V gene encodes CDR1 GTSNPN and CDR2 SVGIG (reference sequence).

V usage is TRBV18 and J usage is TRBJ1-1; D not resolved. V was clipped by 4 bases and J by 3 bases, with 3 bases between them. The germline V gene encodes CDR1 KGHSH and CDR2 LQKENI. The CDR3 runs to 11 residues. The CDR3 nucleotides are TGTGCCAGCTCACTGGACACTGAAGCTTTCTTT. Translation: CASSLDTEAFF.

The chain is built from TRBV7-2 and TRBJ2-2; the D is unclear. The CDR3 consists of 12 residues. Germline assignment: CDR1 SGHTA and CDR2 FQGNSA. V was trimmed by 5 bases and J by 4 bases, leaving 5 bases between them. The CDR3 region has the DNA TGTGCCAGCAGCCCTTTCACCGGGGAGCTGTTTTTT. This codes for CASSPFTGELFF.

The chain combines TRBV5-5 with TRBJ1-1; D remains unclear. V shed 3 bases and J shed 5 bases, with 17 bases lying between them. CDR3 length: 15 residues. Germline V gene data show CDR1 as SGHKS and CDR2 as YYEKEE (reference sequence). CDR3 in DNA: TGTGCCAGCAGCTCAGCTCCGGGCTCCTATACTGAAGCTTTCTTT. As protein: CASSSAPGSYTEAFF.

CDR3 protein: CASSLFTGGKATQYF. Here the CDR3 DNA reads TGTGCCAGCAGTTTATTTACTGGCGGGAAGGCAACCCAGTACTTC. The J gene is TRBJ2-5, the V gene TRBV28; possible D gene TRBD2, 6 bases. In germline, CDR1 is MDHEN, CDR2 SYDVKM. The ends were cut back, 1 base at V and 8 bases at J, with 17 bases in the middle. CDR3 length: 15 residues.